The present TCR beta chain was sequenced within a study of T cells in Graves' hyperthyroidism and ophthalmopathy. Per germline, CDR1 MNHNS and CDR2 SASEGT. Trimming took off 10 bases at V and 1 base at J, with 14 bases between the two ends. The CDR3 runs 15 residues. There were TCR beta CDR3 regions amplified from RNA transcripts. First-round RT-PCR with HTBI primers amplified the TCR CDR3 region. Each CDR3 protein gets one entry after TCRdb re-called the multiplex PCR reads with MiXCR. The sample has 300,000 to 450,000 distinct CDR3 sequences, about 12% seen once. The sequencing sample was made of blood. This TCR was recovered from a woman aged 18-30 years with Graves' hyperthyroidism. The chain employs TRBV6-1 and TRBJ2-6; D is uncertain. Written as DNA, the CDR3 is TGTGCCACCCAAAAAGGCTTTTCTGGGGCCAACGTCCTGACTTTC. It yields the protein CATQKGFSGANVLTF.